This T cell receptor beta chain emerged from a study of identical twins. Through template switching, a universal primer site was introduced, and the cDNA contained unique molecular identifiers. Via MiXCR, TCRdb re-called the 5' RACE reads, giving one row per CDR3 protein. The repertoire includes around 230,000 distinct CDR3 sequences, 5.5% to 7.5% of them detected once, and about 15% sits in the top ten. CDR1 and CDR2 from the germline V gene are DFQATT and SNEGSKA (reference sequence). CDR3 length equals 13 residues. V lost 6 bases, J lost 7 bases, and 16 bases lay in between. Comments on this clonotype: What it binds is unknown.

Overall study findings and caveats: It was out-of-frame TCR alpha sharing in monozygotic twins that models underestimated.

These data were likewise used in another study, on T cells expressing NK-cell markers. That study adds: The study found dominant NKG2C+ clonotypes at 1.0-7.0% of CD8+ T cells in over 5 donors.

The sequenced sample was CD8+ T cells sorted from blood. This TCR was recovered from a woman younger than 30 in good health. This chain links TRBV20-1 with TRBJ2-1; no definite D call. Here the CDR3 reads CSADGTESNEQFF. The CDR3 DNA sequence: TGCAGTGCGGACGGAACAGAAAGTAATGAGCAGTTCTTC.